A single sample is the source of the 2 T cell receptor beta chains below, sequenced in a study of blood T cell repertoires in COVID-19. Sequenced by immunoSEQ multiplex PCR; TCRdb stores in-frame clones only, minus some. Of tens of thousands of clones listed, 84% were seen once; the top ten hold about 14%. The sequenced material came from peripheral blood. Receptors originate from a middle-aged man with COVID-19, enrolled during active disease.

This clone has only one observation. This CDR3 reads CASRSPEYEQYF. CDR3 nucleotides: TGTGCCAGCAGAAGCCCGGAGTACGAGCAGTACTTC. V gene TRBV12-3 or TRBV12-4 combines with J gene TRBJ2-7; D unresolved. V was shortened by 6 bases and J by 4 bases, with 10 bases between the two germline ends. This CDR3 region has 12 residues.

The chain carries TRBV11-2 and TRBJ2-2; possible D gene TRBD2, 7 bases. The CDR3 runs to 15 residues. Germline V gives CDR1 SGHAT, CDR2 FQNNGV. Deletions cut 5 bases from V and 4 bases from J, with 14 bases between. The CDR3 DNA reads as TGTGCCAGCAGCCGTGGGAGGGGGAGCACCGGGGAGCTGTTTTTT. This gives the protein CASSRGRGSTGELFF.